This entry is about one TCR beta chain. The antigen is unknown. The sample is drawn from a study of cytomegalovirus exposure and HLA in healthy donors. Findings of the study overall: Researchers reported in a later analysis that a missense DCLRE1C variant was tied to TCR beta V- and J-gene trimming. Donors belonging to an Asian-associated ancestry cluster reportedly showed fewer N-insertions in productive TCRs than the 666-donor mean, according to what a later analysis found. Per a prior analysis, the majority of TCR beta V segments were productive roughly 87% or roughly 30% of the time.

Germline CDR1 reads MNHNY; CDR2 reads SVGAGI (reference sequence). This CDR3 spans 13 amino acids. V was clipped by 0 bases and J by 8 bases, with 10 bases between them. Vbeta (60) and Jbeta (13) primers were used in the PCR. Assay used: immunoSEQ multiplex PCR; TCRdb lists only in-frame clones, some missing. Of 160,000 or so clones listed, roughly 80% were seen once; the top ten hold 6% to 9%. Source material: PBMCs. The V gene is TRBV6-6, the J gene TRBJ1-1, with D possibly matching TRBD1 (6 bases). This TCR came from a woman aged 25-40 years in good health and CMV-seropositive. CDR3 DNA: TGTGCCAGCAGTTACTCGGCACAGGGAGAAGCTTTCTTT. Translated: CASSYSAQGEAFF.